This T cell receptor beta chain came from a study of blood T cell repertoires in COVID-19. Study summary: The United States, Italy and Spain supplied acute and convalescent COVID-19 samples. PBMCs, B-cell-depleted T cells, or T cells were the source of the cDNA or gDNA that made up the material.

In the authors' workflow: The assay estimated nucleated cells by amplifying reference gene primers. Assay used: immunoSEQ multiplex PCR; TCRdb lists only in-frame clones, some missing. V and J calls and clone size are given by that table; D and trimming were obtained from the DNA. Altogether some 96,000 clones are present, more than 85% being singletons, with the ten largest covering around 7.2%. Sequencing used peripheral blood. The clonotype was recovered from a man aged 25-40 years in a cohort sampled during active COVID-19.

The CDR3 region has the DNA TGCAGTGCTAGTAGGGGGGAGACAGGGGGCGAAGCTTTCTTT. It codes for CSASRGETGGEAFF. The chain carries TRBV20-1 and TRBJ1-1; 10 positions agree with TRBD1. Germline V gene data show CDR1 as DFQATT and CDR2 as SNEGSKA (reference sequence). The CDR3 extends over 14 amino acids. J lost 8 bases, V lost 3 bases, and 9 bases had no gene match.